This is a list of T cell receptor beta chains from one sample in a study of T cell changes during pregnancy in multiple sclerosis. Profiled with immunoSEQ multiplex PCR; TCRdb holds only in-frame clones, not every one. The data show about 110,000 clones, 91% seen once. The source material was peripheral blood, sampled before pregnancy. These receptors all stem from a female donor with multiple sclerosis, enrolled in a pregnancy study. The CDR3 runs from the conserved cysteine through the conserved F or W. A D gene is named only where the DNA matches it firmly.

j_gene	d_gene	v_gene	CDR3aa	CDR3nt
TRBJ2-5	-	TRBV5-1	CASSLRELAGAVEETQYF	TGCGCCAGCAGCTTGAGAGAACTCGCGGGCGCCGTAGAAGAGACCCAGTACTTC
TRBJ1-4	-	TRBV4-1	CASSPRNEKLFF	TGCGCCAGCAGCCCCCGGAATGAAAAACTGTTTTTT
TRBJ1-5	-	TRBV27	CASSLGSYSNQPQHF	TGTGCCAGCAGTTTAGGCTCATATAGCAATCAGCCCCAGCATTTT
TRBJ1-1	-	TRBV5-1	CASSRGDMNTEAFF	TGCGCCAGCAGCCGAGGGGACATGAACACTGAAGCTTTCTTT
TRBJ1-1	-	TRBV14	CASSQDAPTQAFF	TGTGCCAGCAGCCAAGACGCTCCCACTCAAGCTTTCTTT
TRBJ2-1	-	TRBV13	CASSPRVWNEQFF	TGTGCCAGCAGCCCCCGCGTGTGGAATGAGCAGTTCTTC
TRBJ2-3	TRBD2	TRBV9	CASSALTSGSTDTQYF	TGTGCCAGCAGCGCCCTGACTAGCGGAAGCACAGATACGCAGTATTTT
TRBJ2-7	TRBD1	TRBV2	CASSDRGPNEQYF	TGTGCCAGCAGTGACAGGGGGCCGAACGAGCAGTACTTC
TRBJ2-7	-	TRBV28	CASSFEGGTYEQYF	TGTGCCAGCAGTTTTGAGGGCGGAACCTACGAGCAGTACTTC
TRBJ1-1	-	TRBV18	CASSPKNGNTEAFF	TGTGCCAGCTCACCTAAAAACGGTAACACTGAAGCTTTCTTT
TRBJ2-7	TRBD2	TRBV7-9	CASSVAGGWQYF	TGTGCCAGCAGCGTAGCGGGAGGGTGGCAGTACTTC
TRBJ1-2	TRBD1	TRBV4-3	CATWTGHGYTF	TGCGCCACCTGGACAGGGCATGGCTACACCTTC
TRBJ2-3	TRBD1	TRBV4-1	CASSLGQGSADTQYF	TGCGCCAGCAGCCTCGGACAGGGAAGTGCAGATACGCAGTATTTT
TRBJ2-6	-	TRBV4-1	CASSPPPGGNVLTF	TGCGCCAGCAGCCCACCCCCCGGTGGCAACGTCCTGACTTTC
TRBJ2-3	-	TRBV28	CASSLSRDTQYF	TGTGCCAGCAGTCTATCGCGAGATACGCAGTATTTT
TRBJ2-1	-	TRBV7-7	CASSAGLSQSDEQFF	TGTGCCAGCAGCGCCGGACTGTCCCAATCCGATGAGCAGTTCTTC
TRBJ1-5	-	TRBV19	CASSIVPGTRNQPQHF	TGTGCCAGTAGTATAGTTCCCGGGACAAGAAATCAGCCCCAGCATTTT
TRBJ2-7	TRBD2	TRBV5-6	CASSLGGGLARYEQYF	TGTGCCAGCAGCTTGGGTGGTGGACTAGCTAGGTACGAGCAGTACTTC
TRBJ1-2	-	TRBV11-1	CASSPLSYGYTF	TGTGCCAGCAGCCCCCTGAGCTATGGCTACACCTTC
TRBJ2-7	-	TRBV11-3	CASRRQSTYEQYF	TGTGCCAGCCGTCGACAGTCCACCTACGAGCAGTACTTC
TRBJ2-1	TRBD2	TRBV7-9	CASRPGLASEQFF	TGTGCCAGCAGGCCGGGACTAGCGTCTGAGCAGTTCTTC
TRBJ2-1	-	TRBV7-6	CASSPRIVARSSYNEQFF	TGTGCCAGCAGCCCACGAATTGTAGCGCGGAGCTCCTACAATGAGCAGTTCTTC